This T cell receptor (beta chain) appears in the sequencing data of a study of T cell responses to AZD1222 COVID-19 vaccine. V lost 6 bases to trimming and J lost 4 bases; unmatched junction nucleotides: 4. Germline V gene sequence: CDR1 KGHSH, CDR2 LQKENI. The CDR3 length is 14 residues. Pooled together were second doses at about 4 or about 12 weeks. Clones were read by immunoSEQ multiplex PCR, and TCRdb kept only the in-frame ones, dropping some. The sample contains about 160,000 clones, approximately 90% of which appear only once. This clone was detected only a few times. What it recognizes is unknown. Whole-study findings and limits: Baseline serostatus was positive in only six AZD1222 recipients. Most donors were white British, females outnumbered males, and clonal diversity was possibly underestimated.

Sequences were derived from peripheral blood, sampled 28 days after the second AZD1222 dose. The TCR comes from an adult who received the AZD1222 COVID-19 vaccine. The chain uses TRBV18 and TRBJ1-5, with 9 bases identical to TRBD1. In DNA, the CDR3 is TGTGCCAGCTCCGCCGGGACAGGGAATCAGCCCCAGCATTTT. Amino acid sequence: CASSAGTGNQPQHF.